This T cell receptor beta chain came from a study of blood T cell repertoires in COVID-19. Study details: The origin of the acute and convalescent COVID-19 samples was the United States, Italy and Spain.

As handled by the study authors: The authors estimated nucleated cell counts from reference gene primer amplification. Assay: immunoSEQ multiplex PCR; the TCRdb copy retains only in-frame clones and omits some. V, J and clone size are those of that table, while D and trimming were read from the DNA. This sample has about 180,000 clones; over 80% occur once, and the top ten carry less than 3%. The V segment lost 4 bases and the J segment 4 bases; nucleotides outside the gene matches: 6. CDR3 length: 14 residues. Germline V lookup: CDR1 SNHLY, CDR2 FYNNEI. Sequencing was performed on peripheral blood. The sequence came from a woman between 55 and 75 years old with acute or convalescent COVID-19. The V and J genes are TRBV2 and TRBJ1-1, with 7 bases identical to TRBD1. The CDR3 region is CASSVRQGGTEAFF. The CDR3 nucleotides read TGTGCCAGCAGTGTTCGGCAGGGGGGCACTGAAGCTTTCTTT. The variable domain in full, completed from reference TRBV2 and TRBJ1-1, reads EPEVTQTPSHQVTQMGQEVILRCVPISNHLYFYWYRQILGQKVEFLVSFYNNEISEKSEIFDDQFSVERPDGSNFTLKIRSTKLEDSAMYFCASSVRQGGTEAFFGQGTRLTVV.